The 3 T cell receptor beta chains below come from one sample, sequenced in a study of tumor-infiltrating lymphocytes in localized non-small cell lung cancer. Using immunoSEQ multiplex PCR, the repertoire was profiled, and TCRdb retains in-frame clones only, with some absent. The data show over 8,000 clones, with over 70% seen just once and roughly 6% held by the top ten. Sequenced material: uninvolved lung tissue not adjacent to the tumor. These receptor sequences come from a human donor with non-small cell lung cancer.

V gene TRBV7-3 combines with J gene TRBJ1-3; the D is unclear. Germline CDR1 reads SGHTA; CDR2 reads FQGTGA. The CDR3 has 13 amino acids. V shed 5 bases and J shed 3 bases, with 8 bases lying between them. The CDR3 DNA follows: TGTGCCAGCAGCACCACAGTTGGAAACACCATATATTTT. Its protein product is CASSTTVGNTIYF.

The CDR3 here is CASSLVVARGPGNTIYF. CDR3 bases: TGTGCCAGCAGCTTAGTAGTTGCCAGGGGGCCCGGAAACACCATATATTTT. The gene calls are TRBV7-2 and TRBJ1-3; 8 bases map to TRBD1. V gave up 1 base and J gave up 4 bases; unmatched junction bases: 9. Germline V gene data show CDR1 as SGHTA and CDR2 as FQGNSA. The CDR3 contains 17 residues.

The genes are TRBV25-1 and TRBJ1-2; D not resolved. With 5 bases removed from V and 0 bases from J, the gap between germline ends came to 7 bases. Germline CDR1 MGHDK, CDR2 SYGVNS. The CDR3 spans 13 residues. As DNA, the CDR3 is TGTGCCAGCAGTTTTGCCTCTAACTATGGCTACACCTTC. Residues: CASSFASNYGYTF.